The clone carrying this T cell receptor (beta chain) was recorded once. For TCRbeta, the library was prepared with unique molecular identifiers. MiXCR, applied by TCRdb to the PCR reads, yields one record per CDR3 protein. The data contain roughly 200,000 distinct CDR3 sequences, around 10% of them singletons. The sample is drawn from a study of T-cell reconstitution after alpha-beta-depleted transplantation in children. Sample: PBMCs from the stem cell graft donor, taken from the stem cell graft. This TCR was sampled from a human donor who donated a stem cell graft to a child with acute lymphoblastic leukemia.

CDR3: CASSGQGVRDGYTF. DNA for the CDR3: TGTGCCAGCAGCGGACAGGGCGTAAGGGATGGCTACACCTTC. The chain recombines TRBV27 with TRBJ1-2; 8 bases align to TRBD1. With 6 bases clipped from V and 6 bases from J, the junction kept 9 bases outside the gene matches. This CDR3 has 14 amino acids. Germline V gene lookup returns CDR1 MNHEY and CDR2 SMNVEV (reference sequence).